The clone carrying this TCR beta chain was found a few times. This record belongs to a study of control samples from healthy donors and cancer patients. Clones were sequenced by immunoSEQ multiplex PCR, and TCRdb holds only the in-frame ones, with some missing. Of fewer than 90,000 clones listed, roughly 92% are singletons. The length of the CDR3 is 15 residues. V gave up 2 bases and J gave up 8 bases; unmatched junction bases: 3. The V gene's germline CDR1 is MNHNS and CDR2 SASEGT. This TCR came from a woman aged 40 to 50 in good health. Material for sequencing was blood. J is TRBJ2-1 and V is TRBV6-1, with 13 bases lining up with TRBD2. The CDR3 region is CASSERTSGSHEQFF. For the CDR3, the DNA is TGTGCCAGCAGTGAAAGGACTAGCGGGAGCCATGAGCAGTTCTTC.